These 23 T cell receptor beta chains were all obtained from the same sample, sequenced in a study of blood T cell repertoires in COVID-19. TCRdb's table, derived via immunoSEQ multiplex PCR, lists solely in-frame clones and lacks some. The sample yields about 380,000 clones, more than 75% seen once. Input material: PBMCs or T cells enriched from blood (not recorded which). Every receptor here comes from a woman aged 18-35 years who had recovered from COVID-19.

This chain joins TRBV4-1 and TRBJ2-5, with D unclear. V lost 0 bases to trimming and J lost 2 bases, with 7 bases between them. Germline V gene data show CDR1 as MGHRA and CDR2 as YSYEKL. The CDR3 runs to 14 residues. This CDR3 reads CASSQEAVQETQYF. CDR3 coding DNA: TGCGCCAGCAGCCAAGAGGCAGTACAAGAGACCCAGTACTTC.

This clone showed up just once. The rearrangement links TRBV3-1 (or the pseudogene TRBV3-2) to TRBJ1-1; 8 bases are a match to TRBD1. The CDR3 has 14 amino acids. CDR1 and CDR2 from the germline V gene are LGHDT and YNNKEL (reference sequence). Trimming cost V 6 bases and J 1 base; bases outside gene matches: 4. The CDR3 DNA reads as TGTGCCAGCAGACACAGGGGGACGAACACTGAAGCTTTCTTT. Protein sequence: CASRHRGTNTEAFF.

This chain's CDR3 is CASSLAGTPLHF. CDR3 DNA: TGTGCCAGCAGTTTAGCCGGGACACCCCTCCACTTT. The rearrangement joins TRBV12-3 or TRBV12-4 to TRBJ1-6; D remains unclear. CDR3 length: 12 residues. With 0 bases removed from V and 11 bases from J, the gap between germline ends came to 5 bases.

The chain combines TRBV30 with TRBJ1-2; 8 nucleotides align to TRBD1. Germline assignment: CDR1 GTSNPN and CDR2 SVGIG (reference sequence). J was trimmed by 4 bases and V by 1 base; bases with no gene match: 11. This CDR3 region has 16 residues. The CDR3 DNA is TGTGCCTGGAGTGCCAAAGGGGCCGGGACAGGCTATGGCTACACCTTC. It translates to CAWSAKGAGTGYGYTF.

The chain joins TRBV27 to TRBJ1-1; D is unresolved. Germline V lookup: CDR1 MNHEY, CDR2 SMNVEV (reference sequence). CDR3 size: 13 residues. Trimming pared 3 bases from V and 4 bases from J, leaving 9 bases between. The CDR3 is CASSFGGPTEAFF. The CDR3 region has the DNA TGTGCCAGCAGTTTCGGAGGGCCCACTGAAGCTTTCTTT.

The chain is built from TRBV7-8 and TRBJ1-2; 7 positions match TRBD1. This CDR3 spans 15 amino acids. Germline CDR1 SGHVS, CDR2 FQNEAQ. V shed 1 base, J shed 3 bases, and the junction held 5 bases outside the gene matches. CDR3: CASSLVSGGDYGYTF. In DNA, the CDR3 is TGTGCCAGCAGCTTAGTGTCAGGGGGAGACTATGGCTACACCTTC.

The sample holds one count of this clone. V is TRBV12-3 or TRBV12-4 and J is TRBJ1-5; unclear D gene. Trimming cost V 6 bases and J 4 bases, with 10 bases left between them. The CDR3 is made up of 13 amino acids. CDR3 nucleotides: TGTGCCAGCAGGTCGCGCCAAAATCAGCCCCAGCATTTT. Amino acids: CASRSRQNQPQHF.

J is TRBJ1-5 and V is TRBV19; 8 bases line up with TRBD1. Germline loops: CDR1 LNHDA, CDR2 SQIVND (reference sequence). The CDR3 extends over 17 amino acids. J gave up 5 bases and V 5 bases, and 14 bases lay outside the gene matches. CDR3 coding DNA: TGTGCCAGTAGTCCCGACAGGGGATTTGGGGGTTATCAGCCCCAGCATTTT. Protein: CASSPDRGFGGYQPQHF.

The genes are TRBV25-1 and TRBJ1-2, with D possibly being TRBD1 (6 bases). Germline V gene lookup returns CDR1 MGHDK and CDR2 SYGVNS. CDR3 length: 14 amino acids. The V end lost 3 bases, the J end lost 4 bases, and 12 bases lay between the germline ends. CDR3 in amino acids: CASSDSGGIYGYTF. The DNA of the CDR3 is TGTGCCAGCAGTGATAGTGGGGGCATCTATGGCTACACCTTC.

The rearrangement links TRBV25-1 to TRBJ2-1, with D uncertain. Trimming shortened V by 8 bases and J by 0 bases, and 11 bases separated the two germline ends. The CDR3 sequence is 14 residues long. Germline V gene lookup returns CDR1 MGHDK and CDR2 SYGVNS. CDR3 protein: CASGRSSSYNEQFF. CDR3 DNA sequence: TGTGCCAGCGGGCGCAGTAGCTCCTACAATGAGCAGTTCTTC.

The chain joins TRBV9 to TRBJ2-3; 14 bases line up with TRBD2. Germline lookup yields CDR1 SGDLS and CDR2 YYNGEE. This CDR3 comprises 17 residues. V gave up 2 bases and J gave up 7 bases; unmatched junction bases: 9. CDR3 sequence (DNA): TGTGCCAGCAGCGTCGGACTAGCGGGGGGCGTTCATAATACGCAGTATTTT. This codes for CASSVGLAGGVHNTQYF.

The chain carries TRBV6-5 and TRBJ2-7; the match to TRBD2 covers 13 bases. The V and J ends lost 6 bases and 6 bases, in that order; junction bases with no gene match: 5. Germline V gene lookup returns CDR1 MNHEY and CDR2 SVGAGI. The CDR3 has 14 residues. The CDR3 region has the DNA TGTGCCAGCAGAACTAGCGGGGGGGCATTCGAGCAGTACTTC. It is translated as CASRTSGGAFEQYF.

The chain links TRBV3-1 (or the pseudogene TRBV3-2) to TRBJ2-3, with 8 bases aligning to TRBD1. The CDR3 loop spans 17 amino acids. Germline-derived CDR1 and CDR2 are LGHDT and YNNKEL (reference sequence). The ends lost 3 bases at V and 2 bases at J; junction bases unmatched: 10. CDR3 nucleotide sequence: TGTGCCAGCAGCCACGATAGCCGGGACAGGCTCACAGATACGCAGTATTTT. Its translation: CASSHDSRDRLTDTQYF.

The V and J genes are TRBV10-3 and TRBJ2-7, with 9 positions matching TRBD1. There are 14 residues in the CDR3. The germline gives CDR1 ENHRY, CDR2 SYGVKD. V shed 4 bases, J shed 5 bases, and the junction held 6 bases outside the gene matches. As DNA, the CDR3 is TGTGCCATCAGTGTCCCGGGACAGGGAGACGAGCAGTACTTC. Protein sequence: CAISVPGQGDEQYF.

This clone has just one count. The chain combines TRBV7-9 with TRBJ1-1; D unresolved. This CDR3 is built from 13 residues. V shed 5 bases and J shed 10 bases, with 17 bases lying between them. CDR1 is SEHNR, CDR2 FQNEAQ, per germline (reference sequence). CDR3 loop: CASSRLGPTTAFF. In DNA form, the CDR3 reads TGTGCCAGCAGCCGATTGGGCCCCACGACAGCTTTCTTT.

The rearrangement uses TRBV9 and TRBJ2-3, with TRBD2 matching 10 bases. The length of the CDR3 is 16 residues. Trimming at V came to 0 bases and at J to 2 bases, leaving 3 bases not matched to a gene. The germline V gene encodes CDR1 SGDLS and CDR2 YYNGEE. Here the CDR3 DNA reads TGTGCCAGCAGCGTAGTAGCGGGGGGATTCACAGATACGCAGTATTTT. The encoded protein is CASSVVAGGFTDTQYF.

The rearrangement joins TRBV6-5 to TRBJ2-3; 11 nucleotides match TRBD2. Looked up from germline, CDR1 is MNHEY and CDR2 is SVGAGI. There are 15 residues in the CDR3. Losses at the gene ends were 8 bases for V and 0 bases for J; bases not matched to a gene: 4. This CDR3 is CASGRLAGSTDTQYF. The CDR3 bases are TGTGCCAGCGGAAGACTAGCGGGGAGCACAGATACGCAGTATTTT.

The gene calls are TRBV4-1 and TRBJ2-5, with 12 bases lining up with TRBD2. V gave up 1 base and J gave up 4 bases; unmatched junction bases: 7. The CDR3 extends over 17 amino acids. Germline V gene lookup returns CDR1 MGHRA and CDR2 YSYEKL. CDR3 sequence: CASSQGRTSGVRETQYF. Here the CDR3 DNA reads TGCGCCAGCAGCCAAGGACGGACTAGCGGGGTAAGAGAGACCCAGTACTTC.

V gene TRBV6-5 combines with J gene TRBJ1-5; no clear D gene. Germline loops: CDR1 MNHEY, CDR2 SVGAGI. V was trimmed by 6 bases and J by 9 bases, leaving 15 bases between them. The CDR3 is 13 residues long. CDR3 loop: CASSAGQRGPQHF. In DNA form, the CDR3 reads TGTGCCAGCAGCGCGGGCCAACGGGGGCCCCAGCATTTT.

The chain is built from TRBV7-9 and TRBJ2-2; 7 bases agree with TRBD2. Looked up from germline, CDR1 is SEHNR and CDR2 is FQNEAQ (reference sequence). The CDR3 consists of 15 residues. Trimming removed 5 bases from V and 1 base from J; junction bases left unmatched: 4. The CDR3 DNA sequence: TGTGCCAGCAGCCCCCCGGGGGGGAACACCGGGGAGCTGTTTTTT. It encodes CASSPPGGNTGELFF.

The chain carries TRBV6-5 and TRBJ1-1; tentative D call: TRBD1 (6 bases). V was shortened by 4 bases and J by 7 bases, with 16 bases between the two germline ends. Germline-derived CDR1 and CDR2 are MNHEY and SVGAGI. The CDR3 has 14 residues. The CDR3: CASSSWTEEGEAFF. As DNA, the CDR3 is TGTGCCAGCAGTTCTTGGACAGAAGAGGGTGAAGCTTTCTTT.

This rearrangement joins TRBV4-2 to TRBJ2-1; 8 bases are a match to TRBD2. Germline CDR1 is LGHNA and CDR2 is YNFKEQ. V trimming: 0 bases; J trimming: 8 bases; junction bases outside the gene matches: 12. This CDR3 has 17 residues. The CDR3 coding sequence is TGTGCCAGCAGCCAAGATCTTAGCAGCGGGGGCTTCGATGAGCAGTTCTTC. Protein sequence: CASSQDLSSGGFDEQFF.

The chain recombines TRBV19 with TRBJ1-2, with D unresolved. CDR1 and CDR2 from the germline V gene are LNHDA and SQIVND (reference sequence). The CDR3 extends over 12 amino acids. The ends were cut back, 9 bases at V and 8 bases at J, with 16 bases in the middle. CDR3 amino acids: CASYGVELGYTF. DNA of the CDR3: TGTGCCAGCTACGGGGTCGAGTTAGGCTACACCTTC.